This record concerns one T cell receptor (beta chain) sequence. Its specificity is unknown. From the 5' RACE reads, TCRdb called clonotypes with MiXCR, one entry per CDR3 protein. The data show roughly 130,000 distinct CDR3 sequences, about 8% seen once. The data are from a study of CD8 T cells in ankylosing spondylitis. Broader study findings: Clones linked to disease, bearing a CD8+ phenotype, were relatively rare in peripheral blood.

The CDR3 is 13 residues long. CDR1 is SGHRS, CDR2 YFSETQ, per germline. With 0 bases removed from V and 7 bases from J, the gap between germline ends came to 11 bases. Sequences were obtained from synovial fluid, either unsorted or a sorted T cell fraction (not recorded which). The TCR sequence derives from a male donor with ankylosing spondylitis. The chain combines TRBV5-1 with TRBJ2-7; no clear D. The CDR3 DNA reads TGCGCCAGCAGCTTGGCTGTGACCAGTGAGCAGTACTTC. It yields the protein CASSLAVTSEQYF. Looking up the rest from reference TRBV5-1 and TRBJ2-7 gives the full variable domain: KAGVTQTPRYLIKTRGQQVTLSCSPISGHRSVSWYQQTPGQGLQFLFEYFSETQRNKGNFPGRFSGRQFSNSRSEMNVSTLELGDSALYLCASSLAVTSEQYFGPGTRLTVT.